The 25 T cell receptor beta chains in this list originate from one sample, sequenced in a study of T cell responses to AZD1222 COVID-19 vaccine. The data were produced by immunoSEQ multiplex PCR, yet TCRdb's version contains in-frame clones alone and is incomplete. The data contain tens of thousands of clones, about four fifths of them seen just once; the ten biggest clones take up about 27%. This specimen consisted of peripheral blood, obtained 28 days after the second AZD1222 dose. The receptor source for this set is an adult who received the AZD1222 COVID-19 vaccine.

The V call is TRBV20-1, the J call TRBJ2-7, with 7 nucleotides matching TRBD1. The CDR3 covers 12 residues. V lost 3 bases to trimming and J lost 4 bases; unmatched junction nucleotides: 3. Germline V CDR1 and CDR2: DFQATT, SNEGSKA (reference sequence). The CDR3 protein is CSASEDRYEQYF. CDR3 DNA: TGCAGTGCTAGTGAGGACAGGTACGAGCAGTACTTC.

This clone appeared a few times. The gene calls are TRBV9 and TRBJ2-1; 7 bases fit TRBD2. The CDR3 length is 15 residues. Germline values: CDR1 SGDLS, CDR2 YYNGEE. The V gene end was trimmed by 3 bases and the J gene end by 5 bases; junction bases not matched to a gene: 8. The CDR3 DNA reads TGTGCCAGCAGCGCCGGACTAGGGTTCGACAATGAGCAGTTCTTC. This codes for CASSAGLGFDNEQFF. Together with reference TRBV9 and TRBJ2-1, the CDR3 gives the full variable domain: DSGVTQTPKHLITATGQRVTLRCSPRSGDLSVYWYQQSLDQGLQFLIQYYNGEERAKGNILERFSAQQFPDLHSELNLSSLELGDSALYFCASSAGLGFDNEQFFGPGTRLTVL.

The chain employs TRBV11-1 and TRBJ1-6; D is undetermined. Looked up from germline, CDR1 is SGHAT and CDR2 is FQDESV (reference sequence). The CDR3 runs to 15 residues. Trimming stripped 1 base from V and 6 bases from J, with 10 bases between. The CDR3 sequence is CASSLGGSSNSPLHF. CDR3 coding DNA: TGTGCCAGCAGCTTAGGCGGCAGCTCTAATTCACCCCTCCACTTT. The complete variable domain, with remaining parts taken from reference TRBV11-1 and TRBJ1-6, reads EAEVAQSPRYKITEKSQAVAFWCDPISGHATLYWYRQILGQGPELLVQFQDESVVDDSQLPKDRFSAERLKGVDSTLKIQPAELGDSAMYLCASSLGGSSNSPLHFGNGTRLTVT.

The V call is TRBV27, the J call TRBJ2-7; possibly TRBD2 for D (6 bases). V was pared by 6 bases and J by 0 bases, with 9 bases between. CDR3 length: 13 residues. The germline V gene encodes CDR1 MNHEY and CDR2 SMNVEV (reference sequence). Here the CDR3 reads CASRAGYSYEQYF. CDR3 sequence (DNA): TGTGCCAGCAGAGCGGGTTACTCCTACGAGCAGTACTTC.

The chain employs TRBV5-1 and TRBJ2-7, with TRBD2 as a possible D gene (6 bases). The ends were cut back, 4 bases at V and 1 base at J, with 9 bases in the middle. The length of the CDR3 is 13 residues. The germline CDR1 and CDR2 sequences are SGHRS and YFSETQ. The CDR3 DNA reads TGCGCCAGCAGCACGGGGACTTCCTACGAGCAGTACTTC. This encodes CASSTGTSYEQYF.

This sequence joins TRBV10-2 and TRBJ2-5; 7 nucleotides line up with TRBD1. V lost 4 bases and J lost 5; bases outside the gene matches: 7. There are 14 residues in the CDR3. Germline values: CDR1 WSHSY, CDR2 SAAADI. DNA for the CDR3: TGCGCCAGCAGTGTGGTAGGGGGCCTGGAGACCCAGTACTTC. Residues: CASSVVGGLETQYF.

V usage is TRBV10-3 and J usage is TRBJ1-5; 9 positions match TRBD1. Per the germline V gene, CDR1 is ENHRY and CDR2 is SYGVKD. J lost 7 bases, V lost 9 bases, and 7 bases had no gene match. This CDR3 comprises 13 residues. The CDR3 region has the DNA TGTGCCATTAGGGACAGGGAAAGCCAGCCCCAGCATTTT. Translating gives CAIRDRESQPQHF.

The rearrangement joins TRBV7-2 to TRBJ1-2; 9 bases line up with TRBD1. Losses at the gene ends were 5 bases for V and 8 bases for J; bases not matched to a gene: 9. CDR3 length equals 14 residues. Germline V lookup: CDR1 SGHTA, CDR2 FQGNSA. Written as DNA, the CDR3 is TGTGCCAGCAGCCCTCGGGACAGGGCGGGCGGCTACACCTTC. This encodes CASSPRDRAGGYTF.

This sequence joins TRBV25-1 and TRBJ2-7, with TRBD1 as a possible D gene (5 bases). Germline lookup yields CDR1 MGHDK and CDR2 SYGVNS. V was pared by 8 bases and J by 6 bases, with 8 bases between. CDR3 length: 10 residues. This CDR3 reads CASGRGEQYF. DNA of the CDR3: TGTGCCAGCGGAAGGGGCGAGCAGTACTTC.

V and J are TRBV5-1 and TRBJ2-3; D gene uncertain. CDR1 SGHRS and CDR2 YFSETQ come from the germline V gene. Between the trimmed V and J ends, which lost 1 base and 2 bases, there was a span of 20 bases. This CDR3 comprises 18 residues. Here the CDR3 DNA reads TGCGCCAGCAGCTTGCCCCCCGAACGGGCAGGTACCACAGATACGCAGTATTTT. Translated, it gives CASSLPPERAGTTDTQYF.

The table lists this clone with a count of one. This chain connects TRBV15 to TRBJ1-5, with D possibly matching TRBD1 (5 bases). Germline V gene data show CDR1 as LNHNV and CDR2 as YYDKDF (reference sequence). CDR3 length equals 14 residues. The ends were cut back, 0 bases at V and 10 bases at J, with 13 bases in the middle. CDR3 nucleotides: TGTGCCACCAGCAGAGATGAGGGGAATGGACCCCAGCATTTT. Its translation is CATSRDEGNGPQHF.

This rearrangement joins TRBV28 to TRBJ2-2; 12 bases map to TRBD1. This CDR3 contains 15 residues. Germline CDR1 and CDR2: MDHEN and SYDVKM. The junction had 4 bases not matched to a gene; V was cut back by 5 bases and J by 6 bases. The CDR3 DNA is TGTGCCAGCAGTAAAGGGACAGGGGGCCCCGGGGAGCTGTTTTTT. It specifies CASSKGTGGPGELFF.

The rearrangement uses TRBV24-1 and TRBJ2-1; 9 bases are a match to TRBD1. The CDR3 totals 13 residues. Looked up from germline, CDR1 is KGHDR and CDR2 is SFDVKD. Germline trimming cut 8 bases from V and 9 bases from J; bases unmatched to any gene: 7. CDR3 loop: CATTPGQGGEQFF. The CDR3 DNA reads as TGTGCCACCACTCCGGGACAGGGAGGTGAGCAGTTCTTC.

CDR3 bases: TGCAGCGTTCCTGGGGGGGTTGGAGAGACCCAGTACTTC. This encodes CSVPGGVGETQYF. V usage is TRBV29-1 and J usage is TRBJ2-5; the match to TRBD2 covers 7 bases. The germline V gene has CDR1 SQVTM and CDR2 ANQGSEA. The length of the CDR3 is 13 residues. V shed 5 bases and J 4 bases; nucleotides not matched to a gene: 7.

The rearrangement links TRBV12-5 to TRBJ2-3; 7 positions agree with TRBD2. This CDR3 spans 16 amino acids. J gave up 4 bases and V 3 bases, and 10 bases lay outside the gene matches. The germline V gene has CDR1 LGHNT and CDR2 FRNRAP. CDR3 sequence (DNA): TGTGCTAGTGGTTTCTCCGCTGCGGGAGCCCCAGATACGCAGTATTTT. Translated: CASGFSAAGAPDTQYF.

V and J are TRBV7-9 and TRBJ2-1; 7 bases are a match to TRBD2. Trimming took 10 bases from V and 3 from J; bases not matched to a gene: 15. CDR3 length: 16 residues. Germline V CDR1 and CDR2: SEHNR, FQNEAQ (reference sequence). CDR3 sequence: CATGVGGSALYNEQFF. CDR3 bases: TGTGCCACGGGGGTGGGAGGGTCAGCCCTCTACAATGAGCAGTTCTTC.

This rearrangement joins TRBV5-6 to TRBJ1-5; 8 bases are shared with TRBD1. This CDR3 has 14 residues. Germline V gives CDR1 SGHDT, CDR2 YYEEEE. The trim removed 4 bases at V and 3 bases at J, leaving 3 bases unmatched. DNA for the CDR3: TGTGCCAGCAGCCAGGGGGCTTTCAATCAGCCCCAGCATTTT. Its translation is CASSQGAFNQPQHF.

The chain's CDR3 is CASGDPYQPQHF. The CDR3 nucleotides are TGTGCCAGCGGGGACCCCTATCAGCCCCAGCATTTT. The V and J genes are TRBV27 and TRBJ1-5; TRBD1 might be the D (5 bases). The germline V and J ends were trimmed by 8 bases and 5 bases, with 10 bases remaining between them. The germline CDR1 and CDR2 sequences are MNHEY and SMNVEV (reference sequence). CDR3 length: 12 residues.

The chain couples TRBV12-3 or TRBV12-4 to TRBJ2-7; D is undetermined. The V and J ends lost 5 bases and 7 bases respectively, with 12 bases between them. CDR3 length: 12 residues. The CDR3 DNA follows: TGTGCCAGCAGTCCTCGTGGTGTGGAGCAGTACTTC. This encodes CASSPRGVEQYF.

The chain employs TRBV5-4 and TRBJ2-1; D remains unclear. With 0 bases removed from V and 5 bases from J, the gap between germline ends came to 9 bases. The CDR3 has 14 residues. Germline CDR1 reads SGHNT; CDR2 reads YYREEE (reference sequence). CDR3 amino acids: CASSLALPDNEQFF. The DNA for the CDR3 is TGTGCCAGCAGCTTGGCTCTCCCCGACAATGAGCAGTTCTTC. Complete variable domain (other parts from reference TRBV5-4 and TRBJ2-1): ETGVTQSPTHLIKTRGQQVTLRCSSQSGHNTVSWYQQALGQGPQFIFQYYREEENGRGNFPPRFSGLQFPNYSSELNVNALELDDSALYLCASSLALPDNEQFFGPGTRLTVL.

This clone was counted only a few times. The CDR3 region is CASSLRVPRQYF. The DNA of the CDR3 is TGTGCCAGCAGCTTGAGGGTCCCGAGACAGTACTTC. The V gene is TRBV5-8, the J gene TRBJ2-7; D gene ambiguous. Germline V CDR1 and CDR2: SGHTS, YDEGEE. V lost 1 base and J lost 10, with 12 bases in between. This CDR3 spans 12 amino acids.

The chain is built from TRBV6-2 or TRBV6-3 and TRBJ2-7; maybe TRBD1 (5 bases). Trimming shortened V by 0 bases and J by 6 bases, and 15 bases separated the two germline ends. This CDR3 comprises 15 residues. Germline loops: CDR1 MNHEY, CDR2 SVGEGT. DNA for the CDR3: TGTGCCAGCAGTTACTCAAGGGGCACACTCTCCGAGCAGTACTTC. Translated: CASSYSRGTLSEQYF.

DNA of the CDR3: TGTGCCAGCAACGATTTTCAGGGGACCCAGTACTTC. Translation gives CASNDFQGTQYF. V usage is TRBV2 and J usage is TRBJ2-5; tentative D call: TRBD1 (5 bases). Trimming took off 7 bases at V and 7 bases at J, with 13 bases between the two ends. CDR3 length: 12 amino acids. The germline V gene encodes CDR1 SNHLY and CDR2 FYNNEI. The entire variable domain, with the rest obtained from reference TRBV2 and TRBJ2-5, is as follows: EPEVTQTPSHQVTQMGQEVILRCVPISNHLYFYWYRQILGQKVEFLVSFYNNEISEKSEIFDDQFSVERPDGSNFTLKIRSTKLEDSAMYFCASNDFQGTQYFGPGTRLLVL.

The CDR3 DNA is TGTGCCAGCAGCCCGAACACCGGGGAGCTGTTTTTT. Protein product: CASSPNTGELFF. The chain is built from TRBV3-1 (or the pseudogene TRBV3-2) and TRBJ2-2; D remains ambiguous. The CDR3 is 12 amino acids. Germline CDR1 and CDR2: LGHDT and YNNKEL (reference sequence). The V gene lost 4 bases and the J gene lost 0 bases, with 0 bases spanning the gap.

The V call is TRBV7-2, the J call TRBJ2-2; no clear D gene. The CDR3 extends over 13 amino acids. Germline assignment: CDR1 SGHTA and CDR2 FQGNSA. V was trimmed by 1 base and J by 7 bases, leaving 7 bases between them. CDR3 bases: TGTGCCAGCAGCTTAGGGGTCCTCGGGGAGCTGTTTTTT. The encoded protein is CASSLGVLGELFF.